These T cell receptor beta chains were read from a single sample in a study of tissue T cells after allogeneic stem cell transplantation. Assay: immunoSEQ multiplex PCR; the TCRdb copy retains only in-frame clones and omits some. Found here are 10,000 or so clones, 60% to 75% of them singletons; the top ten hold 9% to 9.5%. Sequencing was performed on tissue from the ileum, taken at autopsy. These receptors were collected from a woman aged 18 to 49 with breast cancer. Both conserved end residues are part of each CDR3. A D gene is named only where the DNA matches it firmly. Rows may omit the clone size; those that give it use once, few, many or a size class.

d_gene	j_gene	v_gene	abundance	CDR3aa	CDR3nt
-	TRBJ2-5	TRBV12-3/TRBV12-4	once	CASSLQGKETQYF	TGTGCCAGCAGTTTACAGGGGAAAGAGACCCAGTACTTC
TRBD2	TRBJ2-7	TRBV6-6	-	CASRPGGSEQYF	TGTGCCAGCAGGCCGGGAGGAAGCGAGCAGTACTTC
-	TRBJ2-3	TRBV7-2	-	CASSLPATDTQYF	TGTGCCAGCAGCTTACCAGCAACGGATACGCAGTATTTT
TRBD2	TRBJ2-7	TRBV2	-	CASTLLAESYEQYF	TGTGCCAGCACTCTACTAGCGGAGTCCTACGAGCAGTACTTC
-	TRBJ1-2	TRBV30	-	CAAASWQGGPYGYTF	TGTGCCGCTGCCTCATGGCAGGGTGGACCCTATGGCTACACCTTC
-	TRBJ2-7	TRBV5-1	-	CASSLLPLSDSYEQYF	TGCGCCAGCAGCTTGTTACCGCTATCAGACTCCTACGAGCAGTACTTC
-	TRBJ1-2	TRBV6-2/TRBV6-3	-	CASSYSTGDFSGYTF	TGTGCCAGCAGTTACTCGACGGGGGACTTCAGTGGCTACACCTTC
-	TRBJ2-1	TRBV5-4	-	CASSLPPAYPYNEQFF	TGTGCCAGCAGCTTGCCCCCGGCGTACCCCTACAATGAGCAGTTCTTC
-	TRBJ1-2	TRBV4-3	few	CASSSRVGRDYGYTF	TGCGCCAGCAGCTCAAGAGTGGGCAGGGACTATGGCTACACCTTC
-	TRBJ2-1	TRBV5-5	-	CASSFLARNVLDEQFF	TGTGCCAGCAGCTTTCTGGCGCGTAACGTCCTAGATGAGCAGTTCTTC
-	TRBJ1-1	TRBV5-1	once	CASSLRGGGTEAFF	TGCGCCAGCAGCTTGAGGGGGGGAGGCACTGAAGCTTTCTTT
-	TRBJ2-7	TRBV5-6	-	CASSPRSSSWYEQYF	TGTGCCAGCAGCCCAAGGAGCAGTAGCTGGTACGAGCAGTACTTC
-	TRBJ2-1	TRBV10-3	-	CAISAVNEQFF	TGTGCCATCAGTGCGGTCAATGAGCAGTTCTTC
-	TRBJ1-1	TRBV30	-	CAWSIGGNTEAFF	TGTGCCTGGAGTATAGGCGGTAACACTGAAGCTTTCTTT
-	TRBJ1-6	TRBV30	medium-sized	CACRRGLGDNSPLHF	TGTGCCTGCCGACGGGGGTTAGGGGATAATTCACCCCTCCACTTT
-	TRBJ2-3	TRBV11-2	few	CASSNLGVGDTQYF	TGTGCCAGCAGCAATTTAGGTGTTGGAGATACGCAGTATTTT
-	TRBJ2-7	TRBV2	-	CASRADRSYEQYF	TGTGCCAGCAGAGCGGACAGATCCTACGAGCAGTACTTC
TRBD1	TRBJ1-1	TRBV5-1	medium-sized	CASSTGQGYEAFF	TGCGCCAGCAGCACGGGACAGGGGTATGAAGCTTTCTTT
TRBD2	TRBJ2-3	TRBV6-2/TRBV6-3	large	CASSYGSGLVSDTQYF	TGTGCCAGCAGTTACGGCTCGGGACTAGTCTCAGATACGCAGTATTTT
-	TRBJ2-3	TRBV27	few	CASRGWDTQYF	TGTGCCAGCAGGGGGTGGGATACGCAGTATTTT
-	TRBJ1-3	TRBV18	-	CASSPVQGGNTIYF	TGTGCCAGCTCACCCGTCCAGGGGGGAAACACCATATATTTT
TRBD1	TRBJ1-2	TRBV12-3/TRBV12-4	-	CASSLQGAGYTF	TGTGCCAGCAGTCTACAGGGGGCTGGCTACACCTTC
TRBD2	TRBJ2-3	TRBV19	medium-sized	CASHFSGSNTQYF	TGTGCCAGCCACTTTAGCGGGAGTAATACGCAGTATTTT
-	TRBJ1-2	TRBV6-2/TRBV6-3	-	CASSPRDFGYTF	TGTGCCAGCAGCCCCCGGGACTTCGGCTACACCTTC
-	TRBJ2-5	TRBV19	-	CASTAGRQAAGETQYF	TGTGCCAGTACCGCCGGGAGACAGGCCGCCGGGGAGACCCAGTACTTC
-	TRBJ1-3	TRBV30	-	CASNSGSSGNTIYF	TGTGCCTCCAATTCGGGGTCCTCTGGAAACACCATATATTTT
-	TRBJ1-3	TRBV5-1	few	CASSPGGSGNTIYF	TGCGCCAGCAGCCCCGGCGGCTCTGGAAACACCATATATTTT
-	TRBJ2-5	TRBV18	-	CASSPGTGETQYF	TGTGCCAGCTCACCCGGTACCGGGGAGACCCAGTACTTC
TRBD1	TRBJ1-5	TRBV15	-	CATSTGTGGGYNQPQHF	TGTGCCACCAGCACCGGGACAGGGGGTGGGTATAATCAGCCCCAGCATTTT
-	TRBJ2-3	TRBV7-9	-	CASSRATGVTDTQYF	TGTGCCAGCAGCCGAGCGACAGGTGTCACAGATACGCAGTATTTT
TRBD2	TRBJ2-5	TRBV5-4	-	CASGWRGSSGGETQYF	TGTGCCAGCGGTTGGCGTGGGTCTAGCGGGGGAGAGACCCAGTACTTC
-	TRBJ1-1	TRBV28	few	CASRPHGIEAFF	TGTGCCAGCAGACCACACGGAATAGAAGCTTTCTTT
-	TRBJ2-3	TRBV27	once	CASSPDFLLSTDTQYF	TGTGCCAGCAGTCCCGATTTTCTCCTTAGCACAGATACGCAGTATTTT
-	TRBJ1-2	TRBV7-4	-	CASSLSVRGRKFHGYTF	TGTGCCAGCAGCTTAAGTGTGCGGGGGCGCAAATTTCATGGCTACACCTTC
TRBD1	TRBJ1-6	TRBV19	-	CASRLRDRESPLHF	TGTGCCAGTAGGCTCCGGGACAGGGAGTCACCCCTCCACTTT
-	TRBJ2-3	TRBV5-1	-	CASSLTDSSDTQYF	TGCGCCAGCAGCTTGACCGACTCCTCAGATACGCAGTATTTT
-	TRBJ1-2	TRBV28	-	CASRLRKGRGYTF	TGTGCCAGCAGATTGAGGAAAGGGAGGGGCTACACCTTC
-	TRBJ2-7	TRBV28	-	CASTPWGARGSYEQYF	TGTGCCAGCACCCCCTGGGGGGCTCGGGGCTCCTACGAGCAGTACTTC
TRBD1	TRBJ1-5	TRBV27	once	CASSIDRERPQHF	TGTGCCAGCAGTATCGACAGGGAAAGGCCCCAGCATTTT
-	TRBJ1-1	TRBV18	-	CASYPLGGARTEAFF	TGTGCCAGTTACCCACTCGGGGGGGCGCGCACTGAAGCTTTCTTT
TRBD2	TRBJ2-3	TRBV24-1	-	CATSDPSSGFTDTQYF	TGTGCCACCAGTGACCCTTCTAGCGGTTTCACAGATACGCAGTATTTT